This T cell receptor beta chain appears in the sequencing data of a study of blood T cell repertoires in COVID-19. Study-wide background: Samples came from the United States, Italy and Spain, spanning acute and convalescent COVID-19.

Note on this clone: Other DNA sequences in this specimen translate into the identical CDR3.

V lost 0 bases and J lost 0, with 7 bases in between. In germline, CDR1 is SGDLS, CDR2 YYNGEE. CDR3 length equals 16 residues. The authors' processing: Using reference gene primer amplification, nucleated cell counts were estimated. Measured with immunoSEQ multiplex PCR; TCRdb has only the in-frame clones, and not every one. For V, J and clone size, that table is used; D and trimming come from the DNA. The sample holds about 150,000 clones; approximately 80% are singletons and the top ten take about 5.2%. Allocation to cohorts depended on clinical history reported by the participants. Each exposed participant met a COVID-19 case in the 2 weeks preceding study entry.

Sequencing used PBMCs or T cells enriched from blood (not recorded which). The sequence was obtained from a man between 65 and 79 years old who had been exposed to COVID-19. The chain is built from TRBV9 and TRBJ1-6; D unresolved. The CDR3 nucleotides are TGTGCCAGCAGCGTAGGCGGAAGCTCCTATAATTCACCCCTCCACTTT. Residues: CASSVGGSSYNSPLHF.